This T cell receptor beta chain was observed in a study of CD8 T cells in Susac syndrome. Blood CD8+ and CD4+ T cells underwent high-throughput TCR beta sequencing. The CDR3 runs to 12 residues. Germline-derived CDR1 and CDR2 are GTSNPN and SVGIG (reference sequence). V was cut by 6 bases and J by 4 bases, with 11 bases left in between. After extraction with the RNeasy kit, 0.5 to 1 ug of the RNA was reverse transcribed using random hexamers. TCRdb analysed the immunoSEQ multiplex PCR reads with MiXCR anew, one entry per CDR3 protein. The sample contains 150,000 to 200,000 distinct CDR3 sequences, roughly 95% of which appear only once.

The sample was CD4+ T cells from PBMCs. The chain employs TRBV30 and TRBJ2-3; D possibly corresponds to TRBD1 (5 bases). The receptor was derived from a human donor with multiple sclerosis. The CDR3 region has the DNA TGTGCCTGCACCAGGGTTTCAGATACGCAGTATTTT. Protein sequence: CACTRVSDTQYF.